One sample yielded the 27 T cell receptor beta chains listed below, sequenced in a study of T cell changes during pregnancy in multiple sclerosis. The method was immunoSEQ multiplex PCR; TCRdb's version includes in-frame clones alone and lacks a portion of them. The sample shows 30,000 to 50,000 clones, just over 90% of them seen only once. Sequenced material: CD4+ T cells from peripheral blood mononuclear cells, taken in the first trimester of pregnancy. These receptors were taken from a female donor in good health, enrolled as a control in a pregnancy study.

This chain joins TRBV6-1 and TRBJ2-5, with a tentative D call TRBD1 (6 bases). CDR1 and CDR2 from the germline V gene are MNHNS and SASEGT. Trimming stripped 8 bases from V and 0 bases from J, with 13 bases between. The CDR3 sequence is 14 residues long. In DNA form, the CDR3 reads TGTGCCAGCCGAGACTACAGGGACCAAGAGACCCAGTACTTC. This translates into CASRDYRDQETQYF.

This chain joins TRBV28 and TRBJ2-4; 8 nucleotides align to TRBD1. The CDR3 has 18 residues. Germline V gene data show CDR1 as MDHEN and CDR2 as SYDVKM. With V trimmed by 3 bases and J by 2 bases, 12 bases remained unmatched. CDR3 protein: CASSFALGQGGTKNIQYF. Here the CDR3 DNA reads TGTGCCAGCAGTTTCGCCCTCGGACAGGGCGGGACCAAAAACATTCAGTACTTC.

The chain recombines TRBV4-3 with TRBJ2-1; TRBD2 matches 10 bases. V trimming: 1 base; J trimming: 5 bases; junction bases outside the gene matches: 8. The CDR3 contains 17 residues. CDR1 and CDR2 from the germline V gene are LGHNA and YSLEER. The chain's CDR3 is CASSQGRLAGANNEQFF. The CDR3 coding sequence is TGCGCCAGCAGCCAAGGTCGTCTAGCGGGGGCCAACAATGAGCAGTTCTTC.

The CDR3 sequence: CATRPGTGATTEAFF. As DNA, the CDR3 is TGTGCCACTCGTCCCGGGACAGGGGCGACCACTGAAGCTTTCTTT. The chain links TRBV27 to TRBJ1-1; 10 nucleotides match TRBD1. Germline V gives CDR1 MNHEY, CDR2 SMNVEV (reference sequence). The CDR3 totals 15 residues. Trimming removed 10 bases from V and 4 bases from J; junction bases left unmatched: 12.

The V gene is TRBV30, the J gene TRBJ2-1; maybe TRBD2 (5 bases). CDR3 size: 11 residues. V lost 7 bases to trimming and J lost 6 bases, with 10 bases between them. The germline V gene has CDR1 GTSNPN and CDR2 SVGIG (reference sequence). The CDR3 reads CASSRGNEQFF. The CDR3 DNA reads TGTGCCTCCTCACGGGGCAATGAGCAGTTCTTC.

The chain has TRBV5-1 and TRBJ2-7, with D unclear. Trimming took 4 bases from V and 2 from J, leaving 4 bases between them. This CDR3 region has 11 residues. Germline V gene sequence: CDR1 SGHRS, CDR2 YFSETQ. CDR3 bases: TGCGCCAGCAGCACAGCCTACGAGCAGTACTTC. This translates into CASSTAYEQYF.

This chain connects TRBV7-8 to TRBJ1-2; possibly TRBD1 for D (5 bases). Germline lookup yields CDR1 SGHVS and CDR2 FQNEAQ. V dropped 6 bases and J dropped 4 bases, with 9 bases sitting between them. The CDR3 has 12 residues. The CDR3 DNA is TGTGCCAGCAGTGTTGGGGCCTATGGCTACACCTTC. It specifies CASSVGAYGYTF.

This chain joins TRBV18 and TRBJ2-2; possible D gene TRBD2, 5 bases. Trimming left V 2 bases short and J 7 bases short, with 11 bases between. CDR3 length: 14 residues. The germline gives CDR1 KGHSH, CDR2 LQKENI. Here the CDR3 DNA reads TGTGCCAGCTCACCAAACGGGGTGAGCGGGGAGCTGTTTTTT. Translated: CASSPNGVSGELFF.

The J gene is TRBJ2-1, the V gene TRBV6-5, with D maybe TRBD1 (5 bases). Germline values: CDR1 MNHEY, CDR2 SVGAGI. This CDR3 is 14 amino acids long. Trimming removed 6 bases from V and 2 bases from J, with 11 bases in between. The CDR3 spells CASRPGITYNEQFF. CDR3 nucleotide sequence: TGTGCCAGCAGGCCAGGGATCACCTACAATGAGCAGTTCTTC.

The rearrangement links TRBV6-4 to TRBJ2-3; 7 nucleotides line up with TRBD2. CDR1 and CDR2 (germline): MRHNA, SNTAGT. The V segment lost 2 bases and the J segment 6 bases; nucleotides outside the gene matches: 8. The CDR3 sequence is 15 residues long. CDR3 sequence reads: CASSDQGGPWDTQYF. Written as DNA, the CDR3 is TGTGCCAGCAGTGACCAGGGAGGGCCCTGGGATACGCAGTATTTT.

This clone was observed a few times. The rearrangement uses TRBV29-1 and TRBJ1-1; no definite D call. The CDR3 extends over 11 amino acids. Germline V gene lookup returns CDR1 SQVTM and CDR2 ANQGSEA. V was shortened by 5 bases and J by 5 bases, with 9 bases between the two germline ends. The CDR3 DNA follows: TGCAGCGTTCATCGCGGGACTGAAGCTTTCTTT. Translation gives CSVHRGTEAFF.

In this sample, this clone turned up a few times. Here the CDR3 reads CASGGRGPTEAFF. CDR3 coding DNA: TGTGCCAGTGGGGGCAGGGGGCCCACTGAAGCTTTCTTT. The J gene is TRBJ1-1, the V gene TRBV19, with 8 bases that match TRBD1. CDR3 length: 13 residues. With V trimmed by 8 bases and J by 4 bases, 6 bases remained unmatched. CDR1 and CDR2 (germline): LNHDA, SQIVND (reference sequence). The full variable domain, completed using reference TRBV19 and TRBJ1-1, is DGGITQSPKYLFRKEGQNVTLSCEQNLNHDAMYWYRQDPGQGLRLIYYSQIVNDFQKGDIAEGYSVSREKKESFPLTVTSAQKNPTAFYLCASGGRGPTEAFFGQGTRLTVV.

V is TRBV4-3 and J is TRBJ2-3, with 10 bases fitting TRBD2. Germline CDR1 LGHNA, CDR2 YSLEER. The CDR3 loop spans 19 amino acids. V lost 2 bases to trimming and J lost 4 bases; unmatched junction nucleotides: 15. The CDR3 nucleotides read TGCGCCAGCAGCCAACTCAAGCCCTCTAGCGGGGGTTGGGCAGATACGCAGTATTTT. It codes for CASSQLKPSSGGWADTQYF.

The genes are TRBV27 and TRBJ2-7; TRBD1 is a possible D gene (5 bases). Germline V gene lookup returns CDR1 MNHEY and CDR2 SMNVEV (reference sequence). This CDR3 comprises 14 residues. Trimming stripped 3 bases from V and 6 bases from J, with 15 bases between. The CDR3 sequence: CASSLGRPGAEQYF. The DNA of the CDR3 is TGTGCCAGCAGTTTGGGCAGACCTGGGGCCGAGCAGTACTTC.

The chain combines TRBV30 with TRBJ2-2; 12 bases agree with TRBD2. CDR3 size: 15 residues. J lost 5 bases, V lost 4 bases, and 5 bases had no gene match. The germline V gene encodes CDR1 GTSNPN and CDR2 SVGIG (reference sequence). CDR3 loop: CAWTLTSGGTGELFF. CDR3 sequence (DNA): TGTGCCTGGACCCTGACTAGCGGGGGAACCGGGGAGCTGTTTTTT.

The chain employs TRBV18 and TRBJ2-3; 12 nucleotides agree with TRBD2. V trimming: 0 bases; J trimming: 3 bases; junction bases outside the gene matches: 4. In germline, CDR1 is KGHSH, CDR2 LQKENI. CDR3 length: 17 residues. The CDR3 sequence is CASSPPTSGGRTDTQYF. The CDR3 DNA reads TGTGCCAGCTCACCACCGACTAGCGGGGGTCGGACAGATACGCAGTATTTT. Combining the CDR3 with reference TRBV18 and TRBJ2-3 gives the whole variable domain NAGVMQNPRHLVRRRGQEARLRCSPMKGHSHVYWYRQLPEEGLKFMVYLQKENIIDESGMPKERFSAEFPKEGPSILRIQQVVRGDSAAYFCASSPPTSGGRTDTQYFGPGTRLTVL.

This rearrangement joins TRBV2 to TRBJ2-2, with 13 nucleotides matching TRBD2. Germline CDR1 is SNHLY and CDR2 is FYNNEI. V was clipped by 5 bases and J by 5 bases; unmatched bases: 5. This CDR3 has 16 residues. CDR3 residues: CASSWTSGGITGELFF. In nucleotides, the CDR3 is TGTGCCAGCAGTTGGACTAGCGGGGGAATTACCGGGGAGCTGTTTTTT.

The V and J genes are TRBV5-1 and TRBJ2-5; possibly TRBD2 for D (5 bases). The CDR3 spans 15 residues. Trimming stripped 2 bases from V and 2 bases from J, with 13 bases between. CDR1 SGHRS and CDR2 YFSETQ come from the germline V gene. CDR3 DNA: TGCGCCAGCAGCTTTTTAGGTAGGAGGCAAGAGACCCAGTACTTC. This codes for CASSFLGRRQETQYF.

The chain recombines TRBV7-2 with TRBJ2-1; TRBD1 matches at 7 bases. V was clipped by 6 bases and J by 2 bases; unmatched bases: 7. The length of the CDR3 is 15 residues. The germline V gene has CDR1 SGHTA and CDR2 FQGNSA. The CDR3 coding sequence is TGTGCCAGCAGTTCCGACAGGGCACCCTACAATGAGCAGTTCTTC. It yields the protein CASSSDRAPYNEQFF.

This rearrangement joins TRBV18 to TRBJ2-7, with 9 bases matching TRBD1. Trimming cost V 3 bases and J 4 bases; bases outside gene matches: 4. The germline CDR1 and CDR2 sequences are KGHSH and LQKENI. The CDR3 runs to 14 residues. The CDR3 spells CASSPAGTGYEQYF. Written as DNA, the CDR3 is TGTGCCAGCTCACCTGCCGGGACAGGGTACGAGCAGTACTTC.

This chain joins TRBV6-1 and TRBJ1-4, with unresolved D. V lost 2 bases and J 13 bases, leaving 11 bases between the germline ends. Germline V gives CDR1 MNHNS, CDR2 SASEGT. The CDR3 runs to 12 residues. CDR3 sequence (DNA): TGTGCCAGCAGTGAAATTAACACCAGACTGTTTTTT. Its translation is CASSEINTRLFF.

This clone was observed a handful of times. The rearrangement uses TRBV7-9 and TRBJ2-7, with a tentative D call TRBD1 (6 bases). This CDR3 comprises 15 residues. From germline, CDR1 is SEHNR and CDR2 FQNEAQ (reference sequence). Trimming stripped 4 bases from V and 1 base from J, with 14 bases between. DNA for the CDR3: TGTGCCAGCAGCTCTACGCCGGGACAATCCTACGAGCAGTACTTC. This encodes CASSSTPGQSYEQYF.

The rearrangement uses TRBV6-6 and TRBJ2-7, with a possible D match to TRBD2 (5 bases). Germline values: CDR1 MNHNY, CDR2 SVGAGI (reference sequence). Trimming removed 0 bases from V and 2 bases from J, with 11 bases in between. The CDR3 length is 15 residues. The CDR3 bases are TGTGCCAGCAGTTACTCGAACGGAGGAGCCTACGAGCAGTACTTC. This codes for CASSYSNGGAYEQYF.

The V and J genes are TRBV11-2 and TRBJ2-2; TRBD2 aligns across 9 bases. The CDR3 length is 16 residues. V trimming: 5 bases; J trimming: 5 bases; junction bases outside the gene matches: 9. Germline V gives CDR1 SGHAT, CDR2 FQNNGV. As DNA, the CDR3 is TGTGCCAGCAGCAGACTAGCGGCAATATCTACCGGGGAGCTGTTTTTT. The encoded protein is CASSRLAAISTGELFF.

The chain is built from TRBV7-6 and TRBJ1-1, with 8 bases matching TRBD1. Germline values: CDR1 SGHVS, CDR2 FNYEAQ. The CDR3 sequence is 13 residues long. With 5 bases clipped from V and 9 bases from J, the junction kept 8 bases outside the gene matches. CDR3 sequence (DNA): TGTGCCAGCAGCCAGGGAACAGGGGGTAAAGCTTTCTTT. Amino acids: CASSQGTGGKAFF.

V usage is TRBV5-8 and J usage is TRBJ1-1; D call uncertain. Per the germline V gene, CDR1 is SGHTS and CDR2 is YDEGEE. This CDR3 region has 11 residues. V lost 1 base to trimming and J lost 12 bases, with 10 bases between them. CDR3 nucleotide sequence: TGTGCCAGCAGCTTGTGGGCTGGGTCTTTCTTT. Its translation: CASSLWAGSFF.

The chain couples TRBV12-5 to TRBJ1-1; TRBD1 might be the D (5 bases). V dropped 5 bases and J dropped 0 bases, with 16 bases sitting between them. Germline V gene lookup returns CDR1 LGHNT and CDR2 FRNRAP. The CDR3 consists of 16 residues. CDR3 nucleotides: TGTGCTAGTGGTGGGGCCCCTAATACTGTGAACACTGAAGCTTTCTTT. Translation gives CASGGAPNTVNTEAFF.